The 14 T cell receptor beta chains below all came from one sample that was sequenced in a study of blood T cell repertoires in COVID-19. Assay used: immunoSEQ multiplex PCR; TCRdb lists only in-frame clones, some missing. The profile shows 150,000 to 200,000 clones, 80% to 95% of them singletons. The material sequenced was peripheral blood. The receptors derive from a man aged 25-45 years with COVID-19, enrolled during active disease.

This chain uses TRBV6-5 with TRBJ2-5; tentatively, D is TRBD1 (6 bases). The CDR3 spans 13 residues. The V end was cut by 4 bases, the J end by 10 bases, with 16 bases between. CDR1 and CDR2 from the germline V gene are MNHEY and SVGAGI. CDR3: CASSSQTGPIQYF. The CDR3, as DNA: TGTGCCAGCAGTTCTCAGACAGGCCCGATCCAGTACTTC.

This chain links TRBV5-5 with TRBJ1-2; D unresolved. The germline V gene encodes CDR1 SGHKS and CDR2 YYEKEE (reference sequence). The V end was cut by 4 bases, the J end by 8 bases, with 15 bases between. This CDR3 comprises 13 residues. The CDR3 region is CASSPPREGGYTF. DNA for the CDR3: TGTGCCAGCAGCCCCCCTCGGGAGGGAGGCTACACCTTC.

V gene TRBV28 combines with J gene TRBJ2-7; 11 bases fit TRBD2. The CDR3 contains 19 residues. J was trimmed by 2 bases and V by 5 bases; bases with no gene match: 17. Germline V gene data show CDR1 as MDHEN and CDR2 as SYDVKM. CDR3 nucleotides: TGTGCCAGCAGTCCTAGGGGCAGTAGACCGGGACTAGCGGCCTACGAGCAGTACTTC. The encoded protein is CASSPRGSRPGLAAYEQYF.

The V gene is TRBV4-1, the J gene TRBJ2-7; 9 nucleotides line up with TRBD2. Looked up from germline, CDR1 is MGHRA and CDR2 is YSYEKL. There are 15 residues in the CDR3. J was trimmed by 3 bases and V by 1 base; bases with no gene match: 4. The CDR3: CASSQVSGSGYEQYF. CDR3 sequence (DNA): TGCGCCAGCAGCCAAGTTAGCGGGAGTGGCTACGAGCAGTACTTC.

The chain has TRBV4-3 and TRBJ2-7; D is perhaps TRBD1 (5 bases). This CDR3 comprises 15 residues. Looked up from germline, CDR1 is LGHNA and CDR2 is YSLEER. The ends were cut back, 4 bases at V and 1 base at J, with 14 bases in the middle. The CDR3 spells CASSPDARDSYEQYF. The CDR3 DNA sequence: TGCGCCAGCAGCCCAGATGCCAGGGATTCCTACGAGCAGTACTTC.

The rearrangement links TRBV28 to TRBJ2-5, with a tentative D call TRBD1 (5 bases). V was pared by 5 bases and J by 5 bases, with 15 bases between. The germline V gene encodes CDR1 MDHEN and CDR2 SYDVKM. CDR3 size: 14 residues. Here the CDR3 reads CASSGDRTWETQYF. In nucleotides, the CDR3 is TGTGCCAGCAGTGGCGACAGAACGTGGGAGACCCAGTACTTC. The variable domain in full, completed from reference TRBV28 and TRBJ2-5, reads DVKVTQSSRYLVKRTGEKVFLECVQDMDHENMFWYRQDPGLGLRLIYFSYDVKMKEKGDIPEGYSVSREKKERFSLILESASTNQTSMYLCASSGDRTWETQYFGPGTRLLVL.

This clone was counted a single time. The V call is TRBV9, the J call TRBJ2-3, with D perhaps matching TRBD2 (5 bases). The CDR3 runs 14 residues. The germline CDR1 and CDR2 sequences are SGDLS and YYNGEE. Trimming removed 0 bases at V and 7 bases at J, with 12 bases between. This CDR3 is CASSVELGPNTQYF. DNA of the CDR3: TGTGCCAGCAGCGTAGAACTAGGTCCCAATACGCAGTATTTT.

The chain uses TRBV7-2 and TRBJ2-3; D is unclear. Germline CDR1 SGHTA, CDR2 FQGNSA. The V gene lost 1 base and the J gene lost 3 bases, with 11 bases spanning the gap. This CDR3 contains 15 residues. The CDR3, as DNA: TGTGCCAGCAGCTTAGGTACTCCCCGGACAGATACGCAGTATTTT. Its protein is CASSLGTPRTDTQYF.

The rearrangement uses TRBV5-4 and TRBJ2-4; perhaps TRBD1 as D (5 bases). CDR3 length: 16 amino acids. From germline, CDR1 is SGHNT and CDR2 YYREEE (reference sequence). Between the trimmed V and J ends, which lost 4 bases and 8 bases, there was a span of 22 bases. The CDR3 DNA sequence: TGTGCCAGCAGCCCCAACCCCCCCAGGGATGGGGACATTCAGTACTTC. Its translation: CASSPNPPRDGDIQYF.

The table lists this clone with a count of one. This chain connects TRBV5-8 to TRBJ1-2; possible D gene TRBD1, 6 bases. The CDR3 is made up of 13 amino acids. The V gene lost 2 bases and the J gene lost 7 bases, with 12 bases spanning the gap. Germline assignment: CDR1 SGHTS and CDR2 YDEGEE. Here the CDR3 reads CASSFRQAPGYTF. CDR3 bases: TGTGCCAGCAGCTTCAGACAGGCTCCTGGCTACACCTTC. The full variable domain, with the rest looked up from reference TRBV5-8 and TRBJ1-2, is EAGVTQSPTHLIKTRGQQATLRCSPISGHTSVYWYQQALGLGLQFLLWYDEGEERNRGNFPPRFSGRQFPNYSSELNVNALELEDSALYLCASSFRQAPGYTFGSGTRLTVV.

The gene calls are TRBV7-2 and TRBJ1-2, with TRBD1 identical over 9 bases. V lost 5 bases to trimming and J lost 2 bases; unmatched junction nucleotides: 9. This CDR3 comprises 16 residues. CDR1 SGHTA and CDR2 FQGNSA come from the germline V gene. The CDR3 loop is CASSPLGTGKNYGYTF. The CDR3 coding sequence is TGTGCCAGCAGCCCCCTGGGGACAGGGAAGAACTATGGCTACACCTTC. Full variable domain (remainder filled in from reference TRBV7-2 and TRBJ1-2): GAGVSQSPSNKVTEKGKDVELRCDPISGHTALYWYRQSLGQGLEFLIYFQGNSAPDKSGLPSDRFSAERTGGSVSTLTIQRTQQEDSAVYLCASSPLGTGKNYGYTFGSGTRLTVV.

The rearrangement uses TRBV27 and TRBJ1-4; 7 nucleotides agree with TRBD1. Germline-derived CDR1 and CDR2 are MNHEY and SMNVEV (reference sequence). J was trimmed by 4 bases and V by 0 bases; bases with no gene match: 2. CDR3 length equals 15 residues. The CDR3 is CASSLSRGRNEKLFF. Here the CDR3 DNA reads TGTGCCAGCAGTTTATCGAGGGGGCGTAATGAAAAACTGTTTTTT.

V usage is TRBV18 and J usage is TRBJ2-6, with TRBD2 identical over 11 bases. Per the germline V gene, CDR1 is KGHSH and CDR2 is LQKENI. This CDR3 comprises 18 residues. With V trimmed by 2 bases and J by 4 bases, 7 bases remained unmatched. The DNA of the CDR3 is TGTGCCAGCTCACCAATCCTAGCGGGAGGACCCGGGGCCAACGTCCTGACTTTC. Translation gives CASSPILAGGPGANVLTF.

The DNA of the CDR3 is TGTGCCAGCAGTTTGGAGTTCGGGACAGGCTACAATGAGCAGTTCTTC. Its protein is CASSLEFGTGYNEQFF. This chain links TRBV27 with TRBJ2-1; 8 bases are shared with TRBD1. CDR3 size: 16 residues. The junction had 7 bases not matched to a gene; V was cut back by 3 bases and J by 3 bases. Germline V lookup: CDR1 MNHEY, CDR2 SMNVEV (reference sequence).